Below, one T cell receptor beta chain is given with its context. This specimen belongs to a study of Ad26.COV2.S vaccination and SARS-CoV-2 variants. In the study overall: Dosing was one shot or two shots 56 days apart.

The treatment is: around 19 received Ad26.COV2.S at low or high dose, single or two shots; several received placebo; per-sample allocation not given. Sampling took place 63 days after the first vaccine or placebo injection. Donation was by an adult aged 18-55 years who was in Boston. Here immunoSEQ multiplex PCR was the method, and the copy in TCRdb shows in-frame clones only, minus some. The table records 350,000 to 550,000 clones, roughly 87% of them present only once. CDR1 is SGHNT and CDR2 is YYREEE in the germline V gene (reference sequence). V lost 0 bases to trimming and J lost 4 bases, with 9 bases between them. The CDR3 runs to 14 residues.

This TCR was recovered from a person between 18 and 65 years old who received the Ad26.COV2.S COVID-19 vaccine or a placebo. Sequenced here: peripheral blood, sampled in a trial of Ad26.COV2.S vaccine versus placebo. This chain uses TRBV5-4 with TRBJ2-3; D perhaps matches TRBD2 (5 bases). This CDR3 is CASSLEPSPDTQYF. The CDR3 bases are TGTGCCAGCAGCTTGGAGCCTAGCCCAGATACGCAGTATTTT. The full variable domain, in which reference TRBV5-4 and TRBJ2-3 provide the parts outside the CDR3, is ETGVTQSPTHLIKTRGQQVTLRCSSQSGHNTVSWYQQALGQGPQFIFQYYREEENGRGNFPPRFSGLQFPNYSSELNVNALELDDSALYLCASSLEPSPDTQYFGPGTRLTVL.